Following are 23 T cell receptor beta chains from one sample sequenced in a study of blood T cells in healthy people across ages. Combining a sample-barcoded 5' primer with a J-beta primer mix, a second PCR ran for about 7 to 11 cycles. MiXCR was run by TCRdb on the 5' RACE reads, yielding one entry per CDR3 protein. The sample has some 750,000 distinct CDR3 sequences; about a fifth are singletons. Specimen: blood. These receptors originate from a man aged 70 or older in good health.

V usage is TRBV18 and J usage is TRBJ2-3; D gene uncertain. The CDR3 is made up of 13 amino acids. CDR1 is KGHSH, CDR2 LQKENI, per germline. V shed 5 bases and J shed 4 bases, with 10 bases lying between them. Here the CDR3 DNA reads TGTGCCAGCTCAGAAATAGCTTCAGATACGCAGTATTTT. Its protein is CASSEIASDTQYF. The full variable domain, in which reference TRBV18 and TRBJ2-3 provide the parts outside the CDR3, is NAGVMQNPRHLVRRRGQEARLRCSPMKGHSHVYWYRQLPEEGLKFMVYLQKENIIDESGMPKERFSAEFPKEGPSILRIQQVVRGDSAAYFCASSEIASDTQYFGPGTRLTVL.

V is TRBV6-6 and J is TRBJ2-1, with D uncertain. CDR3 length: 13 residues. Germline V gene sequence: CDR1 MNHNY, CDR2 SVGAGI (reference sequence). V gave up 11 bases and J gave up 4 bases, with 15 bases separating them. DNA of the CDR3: TGTGCCGCCCAAGACAAGGTATACAATGAGCAGTTCTTC. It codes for CAAQDKVYNEQFF.

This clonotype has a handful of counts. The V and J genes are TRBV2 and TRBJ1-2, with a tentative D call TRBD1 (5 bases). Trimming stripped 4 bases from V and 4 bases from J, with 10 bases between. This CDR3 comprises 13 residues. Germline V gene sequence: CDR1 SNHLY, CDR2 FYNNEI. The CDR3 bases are TGTGCCAGCAGTGGCAGGGCTTTCTATGGCTACACCTTC. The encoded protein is CASSGRAFYGYTF. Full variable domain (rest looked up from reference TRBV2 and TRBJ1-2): EPEVTQTPSHQVTQMGQEVILRCVPISNHLYFYWYRQILGQKVEFLVSFYNNEISEKSEIFDDQFSVERPDGSNFTLKIRSTKLEDSAMYFCASSGRAFYGYTFGSGTRLTVV.

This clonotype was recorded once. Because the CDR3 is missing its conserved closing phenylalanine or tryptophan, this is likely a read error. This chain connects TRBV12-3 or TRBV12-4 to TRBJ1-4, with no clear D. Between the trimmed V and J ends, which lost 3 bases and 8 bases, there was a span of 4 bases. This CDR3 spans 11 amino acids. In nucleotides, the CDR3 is TGTGCCAGCAGTTTGGGCGAAAAACTGTTTCTT. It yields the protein CASSLGEKLFL.

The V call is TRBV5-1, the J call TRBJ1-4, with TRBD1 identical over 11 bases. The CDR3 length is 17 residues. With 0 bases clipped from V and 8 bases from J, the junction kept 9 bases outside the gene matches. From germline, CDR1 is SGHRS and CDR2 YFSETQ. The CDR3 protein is CASSLGTGGLRGEKLFF. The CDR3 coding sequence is TGCGCCAGCAGCTTGGGGACAGGGGGCCTACGGGGCGAAAAACTGTTTTTT. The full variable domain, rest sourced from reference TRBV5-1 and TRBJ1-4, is KAGVTQTPRYLIKTRGQQVTLSCSPISGHRSVSWYQQTPGQGLQFLFEYFSETQRNKGNFPGRFSGRQFSNSRSEMNVSTLELGDSALYLCASSLGTGGLRGEKLFFGSGTQLSVL.

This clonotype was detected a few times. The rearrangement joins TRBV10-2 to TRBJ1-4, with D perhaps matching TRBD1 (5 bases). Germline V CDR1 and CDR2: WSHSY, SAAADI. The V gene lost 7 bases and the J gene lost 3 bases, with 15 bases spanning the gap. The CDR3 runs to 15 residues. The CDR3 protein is CASIQGLRANEKLFF. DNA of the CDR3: TGCGCCAGCATTCAGGGTTTGAGGGCTAATGAAAAACTGTTTTTT.

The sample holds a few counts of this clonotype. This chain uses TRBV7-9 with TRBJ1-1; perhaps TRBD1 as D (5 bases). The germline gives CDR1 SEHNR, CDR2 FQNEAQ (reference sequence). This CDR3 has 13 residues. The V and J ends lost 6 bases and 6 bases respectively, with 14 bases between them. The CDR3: CASSPLRGSEAFF. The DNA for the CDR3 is TGTGCCAGCAGTCCCTTAAGGGGATCTGAAGCTTTCTTT. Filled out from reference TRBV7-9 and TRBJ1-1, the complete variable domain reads DTGVSQNPRHKITKRGQNVTFRCDPISEHNRLYWYRQTLGQGPEFLTYFQNEAQLEKSRLLSDRFSAERPKGSFSTLEIQRTEQGDSAMYLCASSPLRGSEAFFGQGTRLTVV.

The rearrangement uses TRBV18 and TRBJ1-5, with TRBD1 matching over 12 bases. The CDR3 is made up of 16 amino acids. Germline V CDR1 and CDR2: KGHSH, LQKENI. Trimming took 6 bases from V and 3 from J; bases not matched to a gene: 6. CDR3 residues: CASSLTGQGANQPQHF. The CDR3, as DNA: TGTGCCAGCTCTCTTACGGGACAGGGGGCCAATCAGCCCCAGCATTTT.

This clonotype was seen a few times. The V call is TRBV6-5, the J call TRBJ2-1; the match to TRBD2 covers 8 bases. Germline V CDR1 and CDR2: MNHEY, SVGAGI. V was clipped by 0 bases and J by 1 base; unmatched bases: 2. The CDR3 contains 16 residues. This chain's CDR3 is CASSYSSGGSYNEQFF. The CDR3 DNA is TGTGCCAGCAGTTACTCAAGCGGGGGTTCCTACAATGAGCAGTTCTTC.

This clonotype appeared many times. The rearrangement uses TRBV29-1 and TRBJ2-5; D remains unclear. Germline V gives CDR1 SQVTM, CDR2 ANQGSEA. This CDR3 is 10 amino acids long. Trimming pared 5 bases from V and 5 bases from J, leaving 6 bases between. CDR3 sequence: CSVSFETQYF. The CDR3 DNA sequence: TGCAGCGTTTCCTTCGAGACCCAGTACTTC.

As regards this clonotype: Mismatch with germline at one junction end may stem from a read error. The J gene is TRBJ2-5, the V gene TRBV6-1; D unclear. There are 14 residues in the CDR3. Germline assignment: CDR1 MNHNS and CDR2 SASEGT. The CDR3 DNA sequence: TGTGCCAGCAGTACCCAATTAAGCCAAGAGACCCGGTACTTC. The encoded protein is CASSTQLSQETRYF.

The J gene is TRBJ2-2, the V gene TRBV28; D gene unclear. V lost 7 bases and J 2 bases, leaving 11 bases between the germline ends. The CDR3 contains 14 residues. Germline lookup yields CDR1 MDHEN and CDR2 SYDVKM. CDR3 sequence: CASTRSVNTGELFF. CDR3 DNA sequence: TGTGCCAGCACTCGGTCTGTAAACACCGGGGAGCTGTTTTTT.

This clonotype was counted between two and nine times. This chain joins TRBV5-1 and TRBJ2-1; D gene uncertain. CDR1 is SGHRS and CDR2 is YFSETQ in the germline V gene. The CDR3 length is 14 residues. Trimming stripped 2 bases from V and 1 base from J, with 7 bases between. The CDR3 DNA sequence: TGCGCCAGCAGCTTTGACTTGTCCTACAATGAGCAGTTCTTC. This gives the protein CASSFDLSYNEQFF.

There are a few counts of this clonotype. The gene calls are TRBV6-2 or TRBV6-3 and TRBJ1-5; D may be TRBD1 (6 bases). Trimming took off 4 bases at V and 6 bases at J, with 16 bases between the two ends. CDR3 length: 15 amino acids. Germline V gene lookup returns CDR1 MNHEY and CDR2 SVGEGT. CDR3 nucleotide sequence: TGTGCCAGCAGTTCCCCCCAGGGGAGGCGTCAGCCCCAGCATTTT. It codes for CASSSPQGRRQPQHF.

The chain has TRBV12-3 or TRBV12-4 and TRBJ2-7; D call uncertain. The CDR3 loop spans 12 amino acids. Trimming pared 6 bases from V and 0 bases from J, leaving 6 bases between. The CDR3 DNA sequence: TGTGCCAGCAGCCCTTACTCCTACGAGCAGTACTTC. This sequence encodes CASSPYSYEQYF.

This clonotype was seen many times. The CDR3 is CSGRGRVENEQFF. The CDR3 bases are TGCAGTGGCAGGGGTCGAGTAGAGAATGAGCAGTTCTTC. V usage is TRBV29-1 and J usage is TRBJ2-1; the D gene is possibly TRBD1 (6 bases). The germline V gene encodes CDR1 SQVTM and CDR2 ANQGSEA. The CDR3 runs 13 residues.

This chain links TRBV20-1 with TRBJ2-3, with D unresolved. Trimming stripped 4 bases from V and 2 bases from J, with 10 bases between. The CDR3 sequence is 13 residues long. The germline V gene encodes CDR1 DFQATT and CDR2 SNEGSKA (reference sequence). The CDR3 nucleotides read TGCAGTGCTACCCCGCAGATCACAGATACGCAGTATTTT. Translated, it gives CSATPQITDTQYF.

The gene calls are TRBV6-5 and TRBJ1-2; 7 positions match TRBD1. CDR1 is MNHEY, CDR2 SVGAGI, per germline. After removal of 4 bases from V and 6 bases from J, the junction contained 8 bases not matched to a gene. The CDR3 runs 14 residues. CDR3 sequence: CASSSIPTGDGYTF. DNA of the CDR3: TGTGCCAGCAGTTCCATCCCAACAGGGGATGGCTACACCTTC.

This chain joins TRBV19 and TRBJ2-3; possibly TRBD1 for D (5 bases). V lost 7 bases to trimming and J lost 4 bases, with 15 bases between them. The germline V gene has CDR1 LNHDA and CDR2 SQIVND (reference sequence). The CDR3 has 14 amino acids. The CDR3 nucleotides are TGTGCCAGTACCCACCTAGGGGTCGCAGATACGCAGTATTTT. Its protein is CASTHLGVADTQYF.

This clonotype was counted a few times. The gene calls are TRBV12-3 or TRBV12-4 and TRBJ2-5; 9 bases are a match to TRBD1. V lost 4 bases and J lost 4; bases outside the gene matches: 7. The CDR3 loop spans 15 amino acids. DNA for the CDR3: TGTGCCAGCAGTTCCCACAGGGGGCTTAGAGAGACCCAGTACTTC. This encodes CASSSHRGLRETQYF.

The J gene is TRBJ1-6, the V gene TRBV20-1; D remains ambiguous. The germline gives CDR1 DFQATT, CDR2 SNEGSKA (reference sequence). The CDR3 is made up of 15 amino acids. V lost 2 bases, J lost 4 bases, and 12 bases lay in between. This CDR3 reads CSARPGASYNSPLHF. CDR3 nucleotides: TGCAGTGCTAGACCGGGAGCGTCGTATAATTCACCCCTCCACTTT.

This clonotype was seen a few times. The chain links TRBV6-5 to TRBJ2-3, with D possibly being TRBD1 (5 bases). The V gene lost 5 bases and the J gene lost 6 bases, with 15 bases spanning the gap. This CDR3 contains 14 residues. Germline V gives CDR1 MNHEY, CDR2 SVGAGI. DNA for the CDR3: TGTGCCAGCAGTAAACTACTATACAGGGATACGCAGTATTTT. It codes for CASSKLLYRDTQYF.

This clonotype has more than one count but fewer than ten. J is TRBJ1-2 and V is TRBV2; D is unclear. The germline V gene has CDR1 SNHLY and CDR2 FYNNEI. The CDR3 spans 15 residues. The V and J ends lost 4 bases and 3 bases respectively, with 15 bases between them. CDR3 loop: CASSALRASHYGYTF. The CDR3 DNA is TGTGCCAGCAGTGCCTTAAGGGCATCTCACTATGGCTACACCTTC.